The source of this T cell receptor beta chain is a study of type 1 regulatory T cells. Overall study: T-allo10 is a Tr1-enriched, alloantigen-specific CD4 T cell product made in vitro.

Graft donor-derived T-allo10 cells were described as host-alloantigen-specific, anergic, and alloantigen-specifically suppressive. About this clonotype: What it recognizes is unknown.

Germline CDR1 is SQVTM and CDR2 is ANQGSEA. The CDR3 contains 14 residues. Trimming removed 7 bases from V and 5 bases from J; junction bases left unmatched: 9. TCRdb re-derived calls from the reads in MiXCR, one entry per CDR3 protein. The sample contains 5,500 to 7,000 distinct CDR3 sequences, approximately 25% of which appear only once. This clonotype originated in a human donor in good health. V and J are TRBV29-1 and TRBJ2-1, with TRBD2 matching over 9 bases. Specimen: cultured T cells, either the whole culture or a sorted T cell fraction (not recorded which). Stated subset: Tr1-enriched cell product generated in vitro against host alloantigens. DNA of the CDR3: TGCAGCGGACTAGCGGTGGATCCCAACAATGAGCAGTTCTTC. It specifies CSGLAVDPNNEQFF.